This entry describes one TCR beta chain. The data originate from a study of cytomegalovirus exposure and HLA in healthy donors. In the study overall: Genotyping showed roughly 86% of 300 to 450 donors falling in the Caucasian-associated ancestry cluster.

Germline CDR1 reads MGHDK; CDR2 reads SYGVNS. CDR3 length equals 14 residues. The trim removed 7 bases at V and 4 bases at J, leaving 6 bases unmatched. It was with 60 Vbeta and 13 Jbeta primers that the PCR ran. Profiled with immunoSEQ multiplex PCR; TCRdb holds only in-frame clones, not every one. In the table there are around 99,000 clones, about 76% of which are singletons. The chain recombines TRBV25-1 with TRBJ2-2, with 7 bases identical to TRBD1. This clonotype was sampled from a man aged 35 to 55 in good health and CMV-seronegative. The sample was PBMCs. The CDR3 DNA sequence: TGTGCCAGCACTGGGACAGAAGTCACCGGGGAGCTGTTTTTT. Protein product: CASTGTEVTGELFF.